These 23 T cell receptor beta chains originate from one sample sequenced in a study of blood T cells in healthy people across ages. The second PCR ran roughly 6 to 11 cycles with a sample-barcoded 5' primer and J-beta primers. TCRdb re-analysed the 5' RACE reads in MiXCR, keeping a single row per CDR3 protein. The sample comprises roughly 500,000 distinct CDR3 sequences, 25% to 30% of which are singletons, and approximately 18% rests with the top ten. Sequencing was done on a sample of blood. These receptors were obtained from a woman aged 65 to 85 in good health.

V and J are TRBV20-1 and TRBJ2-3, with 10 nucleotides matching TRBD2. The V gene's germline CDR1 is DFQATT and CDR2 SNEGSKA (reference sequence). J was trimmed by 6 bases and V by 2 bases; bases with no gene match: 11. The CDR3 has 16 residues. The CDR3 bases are TGCAGTGCTAGACTCCTAGCGGGGGCGAAGGAGGATACGCAGTATTTT. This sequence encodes CSARLLAGAKEDTQYF.

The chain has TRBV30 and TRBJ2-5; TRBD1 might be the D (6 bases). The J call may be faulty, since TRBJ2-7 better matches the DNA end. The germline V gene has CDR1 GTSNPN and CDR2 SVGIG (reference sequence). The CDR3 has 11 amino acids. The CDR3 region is CAWSVGGEQYF. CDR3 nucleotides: TGTGCCTGGAGTGTAGGGGGCGAGCAGTACTTC.

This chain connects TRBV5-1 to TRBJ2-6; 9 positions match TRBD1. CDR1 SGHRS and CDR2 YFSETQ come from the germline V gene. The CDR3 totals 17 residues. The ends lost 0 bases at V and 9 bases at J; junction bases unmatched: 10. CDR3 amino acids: CASSLVDPGQGDNVLTF. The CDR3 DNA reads TGCGCCAGCAGCTTGGTAGATCCGGGACAGGGAGACAACGTCCTGACTTTC.

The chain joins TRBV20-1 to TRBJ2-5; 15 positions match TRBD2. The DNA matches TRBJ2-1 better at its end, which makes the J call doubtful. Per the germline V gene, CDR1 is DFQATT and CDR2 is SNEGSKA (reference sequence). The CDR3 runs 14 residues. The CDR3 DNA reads TGCAGTGGGACTAGCGGGGGGGCCTTAGGTGAGCAGTTCTTC. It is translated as CSGTSGGALGEQFF.

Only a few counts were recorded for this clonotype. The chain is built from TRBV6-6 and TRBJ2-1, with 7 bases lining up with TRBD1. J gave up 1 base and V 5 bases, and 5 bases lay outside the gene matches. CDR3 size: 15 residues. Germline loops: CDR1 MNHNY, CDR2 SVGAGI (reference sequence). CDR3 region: CASSPQGDSYNEQFF. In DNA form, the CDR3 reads TGTGCCAGCAGTCCCCAGGGGGATTCCTACAATGAGCAGTTCTTC.

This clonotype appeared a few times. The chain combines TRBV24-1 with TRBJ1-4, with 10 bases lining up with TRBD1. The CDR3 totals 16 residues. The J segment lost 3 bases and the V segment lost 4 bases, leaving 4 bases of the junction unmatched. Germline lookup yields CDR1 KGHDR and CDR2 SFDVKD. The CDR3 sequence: CATSDGTGASNEKLFF. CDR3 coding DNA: TGTGCCACCAGTGACGGGACAGGGGCTTCTAATGAAAAACTGTTTTTT.

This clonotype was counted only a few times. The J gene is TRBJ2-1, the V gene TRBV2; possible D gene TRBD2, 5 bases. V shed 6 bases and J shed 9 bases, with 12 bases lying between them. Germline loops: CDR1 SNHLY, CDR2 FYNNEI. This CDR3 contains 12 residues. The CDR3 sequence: CASRRESGEQFF. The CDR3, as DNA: TGTGCCAGCAGGAGGGAAAGCGGTGAGCAGTTCTTC.

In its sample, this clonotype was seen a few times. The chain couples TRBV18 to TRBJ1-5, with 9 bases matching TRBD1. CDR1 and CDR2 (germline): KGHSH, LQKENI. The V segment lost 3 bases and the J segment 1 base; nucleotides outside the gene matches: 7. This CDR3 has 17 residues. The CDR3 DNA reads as TGTGCCAGCTCACCCACCGGGACAGGGCTGAGCAATCAGCCCCAGCATTTT. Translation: CASSPTGTGLSNQPQHF.

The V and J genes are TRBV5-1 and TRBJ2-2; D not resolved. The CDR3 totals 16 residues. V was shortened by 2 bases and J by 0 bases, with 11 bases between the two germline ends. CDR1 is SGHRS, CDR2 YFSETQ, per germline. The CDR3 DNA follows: TGCGCCAGCAGCTTTGGTCAGGCAACGAACACCGGGGAGCTGTTTTTT. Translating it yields CASSFGQATNTGELFF. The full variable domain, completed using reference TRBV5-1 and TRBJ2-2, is KAGVTQTPRYLIKTRGQQVTLSCSPISGHRSVSWYQQTPGQGLQFLFEYFSETQRNKGNFPGRFSGRQFSNSRSEMNVSTLELGDSALYLCASSFGQATNTGELFFGEGSRLTVL.

CDR3: CASSDPGEVINEQYF. The CDR3 DNA sequence: TGTGCCAGCAGTGACCCAGGGGAGGTGATAAACGAGCAGTACTTC. This rearrangement joins TRBV6-6 to TRBJ2-7; D tentatively fits TRBD1 or TRBD2 (6 bases each). In germline, CDR1 is MNHNY, CDR2 SVGAGI (reference sequence). The CDR3 is 15 residues long. V was shortened by 5 bases and J by 5 bases, with 19 bases between the two germline ends.

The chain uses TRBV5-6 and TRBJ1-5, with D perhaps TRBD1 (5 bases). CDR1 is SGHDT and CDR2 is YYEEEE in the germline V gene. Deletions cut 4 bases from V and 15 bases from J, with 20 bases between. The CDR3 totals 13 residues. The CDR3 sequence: CASSKLGGFGLHF. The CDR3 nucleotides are TGTGCCAGCAGCAAACTTGGGGGGTTTGGTCTGCATTTT.

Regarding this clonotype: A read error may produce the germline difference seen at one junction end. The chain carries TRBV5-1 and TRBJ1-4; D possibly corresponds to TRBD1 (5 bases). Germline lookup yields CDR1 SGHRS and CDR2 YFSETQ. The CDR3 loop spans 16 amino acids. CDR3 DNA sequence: TGCGCCAGCAGCTGGGCGCGTAGGACCGGGGGAGAAAGACTGTTTTTT. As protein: CASSWARRTGGERLFF.

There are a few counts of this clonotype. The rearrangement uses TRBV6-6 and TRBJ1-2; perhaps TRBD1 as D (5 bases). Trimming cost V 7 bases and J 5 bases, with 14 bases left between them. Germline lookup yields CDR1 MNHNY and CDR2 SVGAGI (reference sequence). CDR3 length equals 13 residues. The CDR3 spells CASKSGERYGYTF. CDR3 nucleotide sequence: TGTGCCAGCAAGTCGGGGGAAAGATATGGCTACACCTTC.

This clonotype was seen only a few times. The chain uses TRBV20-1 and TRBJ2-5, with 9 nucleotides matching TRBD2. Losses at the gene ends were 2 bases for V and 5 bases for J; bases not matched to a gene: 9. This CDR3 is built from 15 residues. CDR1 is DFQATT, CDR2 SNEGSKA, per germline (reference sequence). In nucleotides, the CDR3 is TGCAGTGCTAGAAAACAGACTAGCGGTACGGAGACCCAGTACTTC. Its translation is CSARKQTSGTETQYF.

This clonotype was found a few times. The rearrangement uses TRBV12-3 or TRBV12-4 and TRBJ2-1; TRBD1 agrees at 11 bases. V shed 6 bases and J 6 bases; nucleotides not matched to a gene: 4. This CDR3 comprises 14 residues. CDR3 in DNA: TGTGCCAGCAGGGGGACAGGGGGAACCAATGAGCAGTTCTTC. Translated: CASRGTGGTNEQFF.

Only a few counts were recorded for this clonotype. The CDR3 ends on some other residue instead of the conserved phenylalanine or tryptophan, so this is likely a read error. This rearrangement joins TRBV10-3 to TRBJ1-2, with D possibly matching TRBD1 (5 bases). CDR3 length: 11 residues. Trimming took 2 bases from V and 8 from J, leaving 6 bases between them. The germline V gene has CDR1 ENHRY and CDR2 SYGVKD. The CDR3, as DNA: TGTGCCATCAGTGAGGACAGAGGCTACACCCTC. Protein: CAISEDRGYTL.

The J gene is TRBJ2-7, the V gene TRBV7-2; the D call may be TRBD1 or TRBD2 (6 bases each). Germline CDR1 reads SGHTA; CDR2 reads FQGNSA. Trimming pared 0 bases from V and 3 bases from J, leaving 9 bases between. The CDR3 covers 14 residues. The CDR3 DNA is TGTGCCAGCAGCTTAGCGAGGGGGGACTACGAGCAGTACTTC. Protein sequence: CASSLARGDYEQYF.

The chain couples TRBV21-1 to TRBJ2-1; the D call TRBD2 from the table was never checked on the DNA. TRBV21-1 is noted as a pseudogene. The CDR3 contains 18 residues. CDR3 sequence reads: CASRKGRSGGHSGNEQFF. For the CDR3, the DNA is TGTGCCAGCAGAAAGGGCCGTAGCGGGGGCCACTCCGGGAATGAGCAGTTCTTC.

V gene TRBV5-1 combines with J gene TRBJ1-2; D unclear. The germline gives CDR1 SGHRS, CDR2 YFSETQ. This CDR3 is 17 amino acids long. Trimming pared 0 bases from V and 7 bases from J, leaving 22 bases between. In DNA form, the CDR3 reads TGCGCCAGCAGCTTGGAGTTCCAGTTAGCGGGAAATACTGGCTACACCTTC. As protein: CASSLEFQLAGNTGYTF.

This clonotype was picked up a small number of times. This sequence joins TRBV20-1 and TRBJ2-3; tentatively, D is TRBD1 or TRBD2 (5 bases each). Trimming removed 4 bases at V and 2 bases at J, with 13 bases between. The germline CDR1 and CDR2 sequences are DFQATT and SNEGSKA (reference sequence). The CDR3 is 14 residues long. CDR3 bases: TGCAGTGCTAAATTTGGGGGATACACAGATACGCAGTATTTT. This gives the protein CSAKFGGYTDTQYF.

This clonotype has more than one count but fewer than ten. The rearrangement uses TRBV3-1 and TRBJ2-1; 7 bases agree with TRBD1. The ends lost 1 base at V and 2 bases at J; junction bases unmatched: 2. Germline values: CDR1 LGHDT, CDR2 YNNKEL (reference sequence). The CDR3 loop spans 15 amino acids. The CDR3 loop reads CASSQAGQTYNEQFF. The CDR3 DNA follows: TGTGCCAGCAGCCAAGCGGGACAGACCTACAATGAGCAGTTCTTC.

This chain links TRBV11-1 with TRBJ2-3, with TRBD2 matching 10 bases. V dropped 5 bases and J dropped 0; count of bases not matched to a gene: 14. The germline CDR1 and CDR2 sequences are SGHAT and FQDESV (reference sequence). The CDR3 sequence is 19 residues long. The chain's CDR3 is CASSPPYAGTSVSTDTQYF. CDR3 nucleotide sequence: TGTGCCAGCAGCCCCCCCTATGCCGGGACTAGCGTTAGCACAGATACGCAGTATTTT.

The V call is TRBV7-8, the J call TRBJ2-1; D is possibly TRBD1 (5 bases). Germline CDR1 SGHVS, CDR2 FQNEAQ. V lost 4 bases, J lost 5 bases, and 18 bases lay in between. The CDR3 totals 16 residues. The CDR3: CASSSQGWAGNNEQFF. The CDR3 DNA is TGTGCCAGCAGCTCACAAGGTTGGGCAGGGAACAATGAGCAGTTCTTC.